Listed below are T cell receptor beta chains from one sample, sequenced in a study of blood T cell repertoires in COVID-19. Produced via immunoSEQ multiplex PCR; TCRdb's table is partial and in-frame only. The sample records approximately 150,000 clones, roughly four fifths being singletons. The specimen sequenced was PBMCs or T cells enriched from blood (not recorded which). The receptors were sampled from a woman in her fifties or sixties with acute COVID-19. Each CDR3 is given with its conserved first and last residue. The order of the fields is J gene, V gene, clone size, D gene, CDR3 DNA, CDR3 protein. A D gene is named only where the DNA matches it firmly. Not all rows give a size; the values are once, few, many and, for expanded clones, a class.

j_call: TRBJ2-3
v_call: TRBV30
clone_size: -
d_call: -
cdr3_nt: TGTGCCTGGAGTGTACGAGCTTCGGGAGTAACAGATACGCAGTATTTT
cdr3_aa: CAWSVRASGVTDTQYF

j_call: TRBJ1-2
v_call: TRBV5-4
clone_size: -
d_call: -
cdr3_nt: TGTGCCAGCAGCTTGGAGGGGACTAACTATGGCTACACCTTC
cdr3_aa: CASSLEGTNYGYTF

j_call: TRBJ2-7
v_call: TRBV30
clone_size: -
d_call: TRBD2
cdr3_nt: TGTGCTCAGACGGGGGGTGACTACGAGCAGTACTTC
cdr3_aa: CAQTGGDYEQYF

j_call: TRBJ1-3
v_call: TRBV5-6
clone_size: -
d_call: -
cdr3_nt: TGTGCCAGCAGCCAACAGGGCCCAAACACCATATATTTT
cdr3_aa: CASSQQGPNTIYF

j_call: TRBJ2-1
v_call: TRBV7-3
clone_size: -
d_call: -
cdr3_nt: TGTGCCAGCAGCCCCACCCGAACGAGCTCCTACAATGAGCAGTTCTTC
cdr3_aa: CASSPTRTSSYNEQFF

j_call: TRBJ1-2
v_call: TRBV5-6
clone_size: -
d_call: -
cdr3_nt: TGTGCCAGCAGCTTGGAACAGGTCGTCTATGGCTACACCTTC
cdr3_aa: CASSLEQVVYGYTF

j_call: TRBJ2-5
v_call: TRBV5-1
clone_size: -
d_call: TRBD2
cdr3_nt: TGCGCCAGCAGCCCTGCGGGGGGCGCGGAAGAGACCCAGTACTTC
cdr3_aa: CASSPAGGAEETQYF

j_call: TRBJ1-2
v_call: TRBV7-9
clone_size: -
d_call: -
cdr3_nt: TGTGCCAGCAGCTTACGGGGGGCTAGTGGCTACACCTTC
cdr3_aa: CASSLRGASGYTF

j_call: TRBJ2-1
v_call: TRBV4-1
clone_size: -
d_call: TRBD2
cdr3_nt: TGCGCCAGCAGCCAAGCAGCCGGGACTAGCAGCCGGGGTCCGTACAATGAGCAGTTCTTC
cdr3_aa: CASSQAAGTSSRGPYNEQFF

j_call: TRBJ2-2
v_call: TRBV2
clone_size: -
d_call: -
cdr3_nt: TGTGCCAGCAGGGCCGACGGACAGTTCGGGGAGCTGTTTTTT
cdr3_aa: CASRADGQFGELFF

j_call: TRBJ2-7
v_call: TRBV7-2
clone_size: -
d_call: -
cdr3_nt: TGTGCCAGCAGCTTATTTCCTAGCGATTCCTACGAGCAGTACTTC
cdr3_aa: CASSLFPSDSYEQYF

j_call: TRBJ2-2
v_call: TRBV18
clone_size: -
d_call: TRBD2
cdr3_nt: TGTGCCAGCTCACCGAGACTAGCGGGGGAGACCGGGGAGCTGTTTTTT
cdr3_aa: CASSPRLAGETGELFF

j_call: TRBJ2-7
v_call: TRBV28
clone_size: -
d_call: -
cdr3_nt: TGTGCCAGCGAAGGGGGAACCGAGCAGTACTTC
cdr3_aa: CASEGGTEQYF

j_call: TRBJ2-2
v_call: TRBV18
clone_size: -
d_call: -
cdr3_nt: TGTGCCAGCCAGAGGGCGAACACCGGGGAGCTGTTTTTT
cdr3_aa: CASQRANTGELFF

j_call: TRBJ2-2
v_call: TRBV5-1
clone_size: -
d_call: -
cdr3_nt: TGCGCCACCGGACTGGAAACGTTCACCGGGGAGCTGTTTTTT
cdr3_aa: CATGLETFTGELFF

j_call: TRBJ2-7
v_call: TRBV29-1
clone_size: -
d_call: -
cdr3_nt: TGCAGCGCCCAAGCGGCCTACGAGCAGTACTTC
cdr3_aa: CSAQAAYEQYF

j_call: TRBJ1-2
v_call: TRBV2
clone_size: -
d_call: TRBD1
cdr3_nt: TGTGCCAGCAGTGTAAGTTACAGGGGGCGATCTGGCTACACCTTC
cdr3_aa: CASSVSYRGRSGYTF

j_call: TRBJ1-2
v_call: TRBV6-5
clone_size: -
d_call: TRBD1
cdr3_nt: TGTGCCAGCAAGCCTGGGACAGGGTACGGCTACACCTTC
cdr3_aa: CASKPGTGYGYTF

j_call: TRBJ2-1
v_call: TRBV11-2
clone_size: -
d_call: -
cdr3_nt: TGTGCCAGCAGCTTAGTAAATGAGCAGTTCTTC
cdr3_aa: CASSLVNEQFF

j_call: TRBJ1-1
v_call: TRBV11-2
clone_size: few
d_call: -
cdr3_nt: TGTGCCAGCAGCGCGGGGGGGCTTAACACTGAAGCTTTCTTT
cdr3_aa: CASSAGGLNTEAFF